The rows below give T cell receptor beta chains drawn from one sample of a study of siplizumab effects on memory and regulatory T cells. The method was immunoSEQ multiplex PCR; TCRdb's version includes in-frame clones alone and lacks a portion of them. This table holds tens of thousands of clones, roughly 87% found once. Sequencing was carried out using Tregs sorted from blood. Source of these receptors: a human donor in good health. Each CDR3 is given with its conserved first and last residue. Each record gives: D gene, clone size, V gene, J gene, CDR3 DNA, CDR3 protein. D genes are given only for firm matches. Where a row states a size, it is once, few, many or the class of an expanded clone; other rows omit it.

D: -
size: -
V: TRBV6-1
J: TRBJ1-1
DNA: TGTGCCAGCAGTGAAGTAGCCAGGACTGAAGCTTTCTTT
CDR3: CASSEVARTEAFF

D: -
size: -
V: TRBV5-4
J: TRBJ2-4
DNA: TGTGCCAGCAGCTTGGACGGGGGCTCGAACATTCAGTACTTC
CDR3: CASSLDGGSNIQYF

D: TRBD1
size: -
V: TRBV29-1
J: TRBJ1-2
DNA: TGCAGCGCAGCGAGGGGGCGCGACTATGGCTACACCTTC
CDR3: CSAARGRDYGYTF

D: -
size: -
V: TRBV5-1
J: TRBJ1-4
DNA: TGCGCCAGCAGCCCGCAGGGTCGGTCTAATGAAAAACTGTTTTTT
CDR3: CASSPQGRSNEKLFF

D: -
size: -
V: TRBV28
J: TRBJ1-5
DNA: TGTGCCAGCAGTTTCGAAGGGCTTGGCAATCAGCCCCAGCATTTT
CDR3: CASSFEGLGNQPQHF

D: -
size: once
V: TRBV7-7
J: TRBJ1-1
DNA: TGTGCCAGCAGCTTAGCGGGAAGATGGGGGAACACTGAAGCTTTCTTT
CDR3: CASSLAGRWGNTEAFF

D: TRBD2
size: -
V: TRBV11-1
J: TRBJ2-1
DNA: TGTGCCAGCAGCTTAGCGCGGAGTAGCGGGGCCTACAATGAGCAGTTCTTC
CDR3: CASSLARSSGAYNEQFF

D: TRBD1
size: few
V: TRBV7-9
J: TRBJ2-7
DNA: TGTGCCAGCAGCCAGACAGGGGAGAGGGAGCAGTACTTC
CDR3: CASSQTGEREQYF

D: TRBD1
size: -
V: TRBV5-1
J: TRBJ1-4
DNA: TGCGCCAGCAGCTCAATACAGGGGGGTCGCGAAAAACTGTTTTTT
CDR3: CASSSIQGGREKLFF

D: -
size: -
V: TRBV7-2
J: TRBJ2-1
DNA: TGTGCCAGCAGCTTACAGTCCGGGGCTTCTGAGCAGTTCTTC
CDR3: CASSLQSGASEQFF

D: -
size: -
V: TRBV5-1
J: TRBJ1-2
DNA: TGCGCCAGCAGCTTGGGGGCCCTCTCGCAAGGCTACACCTTC
CDR3: CASSLGALSQGYTF

D: TRBD1
size: -
V: TRBV27
J: TRBJ1-6
DNA: TGTGCCAGCAGTGCACGCACCGGGACAGGAAATTCACCCCTCCACTTT
CDR3: CASSARTGTGNSPLHF

D: -
size: -
V: TRBV7-9
J: TRBJ1-1
DNA: TGTGCCAGCAGCTGGTCCGAAACTGAAGCTTTCTTT
CDR3: CASSWSETEAFF

D: TRBD1
size: -
V: TRBV5-4
J: TRBJ1-2
DNA: TGTGCCAGCAGCCGGACAGGGACCATTATTAACTATGGCTACACCTTC
CDR3: CASSRTGTIINYGYTF

D: TRBD1
size: -
V: TRBV15
J: TRBJ1-2
DNA: TGTGCCACCAGCTTCGACAGGGCTGGGTATGGCTACACCTTC
CDR3: CATSFDRAGYGYTF

D: TRBD1
size: -
V: TRBV19
J: TRBJ2-7
DNA: TGTGCCAGTAGCAATAAACAGGGGGCGTTCTACGAGCAGTACTTC
CDR3: CASSNKQGAFYEQYF

D: TRBD1
size: -
V: TRBV11-2
J: TRBJ2-7
DNA: TGTGCCAGCAGCTTAGGGACAGGGGCCTACGAGCAGTACTTC
CDR3: CASSLGTGAYEQYF

D: TRBD1
size: -
V: TRBV2
J: TRBJ1-1
DNA: TGTGCCAGCAGCACAGGGGACACTGAAGCTTTCTTT
CDR3: CASSTGDTEAFF

D: -
size: few
V: TRBV6-6
J: TRBJ1-5
DNA: TGTGCCAGCAGTACTAGACAGGGCAATCAGCCCCAGCATTTT
CDR3: CASSTRQGNQPQHF

D: -
size: -
V: TRBV19
J: TRBJ2-4
DNA: TGTGCCAGTGCGAGGGATGCCAAAAACATTCAGTACTTC
CDR3: CASARDAKNIQYF

D: -
size: -
V: TRBV7-9
J: TRBJ2-3
DNA: TGTGCCAGCAGCTTAGTCCCCGAGGGGCAGTATTTT
CDR3: CASSLVPEGQYF

D: -
size: -
V: TRBV5-1
J: TRBJ2-3
DNA: TGCGCCAGCAGCACAGGACAGACAGATACGCAGTATTTT
CDR3: CASSTGQTDTQYF

D: TRBD1
size: -
V: TRBV28
J: TRBJ1-2
DNA: TGTGCCAGCAGTTTATACCACCTCGGGACAGGGCAATATGGCTACACCTTC
CDR3: CASSLYHLGTGQYGYTF

D: -
size: -
V: TRBV7-9
J: TRBJ1-2
DNA: TGTGCCAGCAGCAACGGGCCCCTTAAGGATGGCTACACCTTC
CDR3: CASSNGPLKDGYTF

D: -
size: -
V: TRBV19
J: TRBJ2-1
DNA: TGTGCCAGTAGACACTTACAGAATCAGGTGGATGAGCAGTTCTTC
CDR3: CASRHLQNQVDEQFF